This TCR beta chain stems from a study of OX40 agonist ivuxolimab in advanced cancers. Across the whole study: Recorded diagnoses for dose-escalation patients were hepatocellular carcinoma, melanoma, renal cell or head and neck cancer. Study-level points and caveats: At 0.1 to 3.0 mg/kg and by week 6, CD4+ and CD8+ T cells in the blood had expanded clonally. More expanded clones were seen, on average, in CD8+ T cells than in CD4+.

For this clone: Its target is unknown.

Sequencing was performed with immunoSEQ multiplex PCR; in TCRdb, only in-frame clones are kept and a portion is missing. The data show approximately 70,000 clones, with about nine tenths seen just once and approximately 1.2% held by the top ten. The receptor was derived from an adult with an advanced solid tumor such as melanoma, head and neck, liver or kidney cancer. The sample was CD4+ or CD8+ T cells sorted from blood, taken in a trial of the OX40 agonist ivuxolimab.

CDR3 nucleotides: TGTGCCAGCAGCTCCGGACTAGCGGGGGGCGAGCAGTTCTTC. It is translated as CASSSGLAGGEQFF. The genes are TRBV9 and TRBJ2-1; 14 bases are a match to TRBD2. CDR3 length: 14 amino acids. Per the germline V gene, CDR1 is SGDLS and CDR2 is YYNGEE. V dropped 4 bases and J dropped 10; count of bases not matched to a gene: 4.